Presented here are 24 T cell receptor beta chains from one specimen sequenced in a study of T cell changes during pregnancy in multiple sclerosis. Method: immunoSEQ multiplex PCR; TCRdb's copy keeps in-frame clones and lacks some. This sample yields 66,000 or so clones, of which over 75% are seen a single time; roughly 5% belongs to the top ten. The material sequenced was CD8+ T cells from peripheral blood mononuclear cells, taken before pregnancy. The source of these receptors is a female donor with multiple sclerosis, enrolled in a pregnancy study.

The chain uses TRBV5-1 and TRBJ2-2; 12 nucleotides match TRBD2. With V trimmed by 4 bases and J by 2 bases, 9 bases remained unmatched. Germline V lookup: CDR1 SGHRS, CDR2 YFSETQ. The CDR3 spans 18 residues. Here the CDR3 DNA reads TGCGCCAGCAGCCCGGGACTAGCGGGCCCCGAAAACACCGGGGAGCTGTTTTTT. Translation gives CASSPGLAGPENTGELFF.

This sequence joins TRBV5-5 and TRBJ2-2; possibly TRBD1 for D (8 bases). CDR3 length: 16 amino acids. V was pared by 4 bases and J by 10 bases, with 23 bases between. The germline gives CDR1 SGHKS, CDR2 YYEKEE (reference sequence). The CDR3 sequence: CASSRGQGGRNEELFF. CDR3 in DNA: TGTGCCAGCAGCCGTGGACAGGGCGGGAGAAATGAGGAGCTGTTTTTT.

This rearrangement joins TRBV13 to TRBJ1-4; D is perhaps TRBD1 (5 bases). The CDR3 sequence is 14 residues long. With 4 bases removed from V and 10 bases from J, the gap between germline ends came to 16 bases. Per germline, CDR1 PRHDT and CDR2 FYEKMQ (reference sequence). CDR3 nucleotide sequence: TGTGCCAGCAGCTCAGGGAGGGCGGGGGTAAAACTGTTTTTT. The encoded protein is CASSSGRAGVKLFF.

The CDR3 protein is CASGAYGGNTIYF. The DNA for the CDR3 is TGTGCCAGCGGGGCTTATGGAGGAAACACCATATATTTT. V and J are TRBV9 and TRBJ1-3, with a possible D match to TRBD1 (5 bases). CDR1 SGDLS and CDR2 YYNGEE come from the germline V gene. Trimming shortened V by 7 bases and J by 4 bases, and 12 bases separated the two germline ends. This CDR3 region has 13 residues.

The J gene is TRBJ2-3, the V gene TRBV11-2; a possible D gene is TRBD2 (6 bases). Trimming took off 5 bases at V and 2 bases at J, with 14 bases between the two ends. Germline loops: CDR1 SGHAT, CDR2 FQNNGV. CDR3 length: 15 amino acids. The CDR3 sequence is CASSPEGLTTDTQYF. CDR3 sequence (DNA): TGTGCCAGCAGCCCGGAGGGGCTTACCACAGATACGCAGTATTTT.

This rearrangement joins TRBV27 to TRBJ2-2; TRBD1 matches at 9 bases. Trimming cost V 6 bases and J 0 bases; bases outside gene matches: 14. In germline, CDR1 is MNHEY, CDR2 SMNVEV (reference sequence). The CDR3 covers 19 residues. The CDR3 DNA is TGTGCCAGCAGCCCACCCGGGACAGGGAGGCTCACGAACACCGGGGAGCTGTTTTTT. This codes for CASSPPGTGRLTNTGELFF.

As regards this clone: At one end the junction does not follow the germline gene, possibly because of a read error. The V call is TRBV7-7, the J call TRBJ2-3; a possible D gene is TRBD2 (6 bases). The CDR3 contains 15 residues. Germline V lookup: CDR1 SSHAT, CDR2 FNYEAQ (reference sequence). Written as DNA, the CDR3 is TGTGCTAGCAGCTTAGTCACGGGGGGCACAGATACGCAGTATTTT. It specifies CASSLVTGGTDTQYF.

This rearrangement joins TRBV27 to TRBJ2-1, with no clear D. V lost 7 bases and J lost 6, with 7 bases in between. This CDR3 spans 11 amino acids. Germline values: CDR1 MNHEY, CDR2 SMNVEV (reference sequence). The chain's CDR3 is CASTQANEQFF. In nucleotides, the CDR3 is TGTGCCAGCACTCAGGCCAATGAGCAGTTCTTC.

The chain is built from TRBV7-6 and TRBJ1-4; D ambiguous. This CDR3 has 16 residues. CDR1 and CDR2 from the germline V gene are SGHVS and FNYEAQ. V shed 0 bases and J shed 1 base, with 9 bases lying between them. The CDR3, as DNA: TGTGCCAGCAGCTTAGCTAGGGAGGGAACTAATGAAAAACTGTTTTTT. Residues: CASSLAREGTNEKLFF.

This chain connects TRBV5-1 to TRBJ2-7; D might be TRBD2 (6 bases). The CDR3 length is 12 residues. Looked up from germline, CDR1 is SGHRS and CDR2 is YFSETQ. V shed 4 bases and J shed 4 bases, with 9 bases lying between them. Written as DNA, the CDR3 is TGCGCCAGCAGCCCTGGAGGGTACGAGCAGTACTTC. Translated, it gives CASSPGGYEQYF.

V and J are TRBV11-2 and TRBJ2-2; 11 positions agree with TRBD2. V shed 2 bases and J 2 bases; nucleotides not matched to a gene: 1. The CDR3 has 16 amino acids. Germline-derived CDR1 and CDR2 are SGHAT and FQNNGV. The CDR3 sequence is CASSLTSGGNTGELFF. The DNA of the CDR3 is TGTGCCAGCAGCTTAACTAGCGGGGGAAACACCGGGGAGCTGTTTTTT.

The chain uses TRBV4-1 and TRBJ1-1; D is ambiguous. Germline V lookup: CDR1 MGHRA, CDR2 YSYEKL. Trimming removed 0 bases at V and 0 bases at J, with 14 bases between. The CDR3 covers 17 residues. As DNA, the CDR3 is TGCGCCAGCAGCCAAGATCGAGGGAGCCTCATGAACACTGAAGCTTTCTTT. This sequence encodes CASSQDRGSLMNTEAFF.

The chain recombines TRBV30 with TRBJ2-2, with D possibly TRBD1 on 5 matching bases. Germline V gene data show CDR1 as GTSNPN and CDR2 as SVGIG (reference sequence). V was pared by 6 bases and J by 4 bases, with 18 bases between. This CDR3 is 15 amino acids long. CDR3 sequence reads: CACPRRQTVTGELFF. Written as DNA, the CDR3 is TGTGCCTGCCCTAGACGGCAGACAGTCACCGGGGAGCTGTTTTTT. The full variable domain, its missing parts supplied by reference TRBV30 and TRBJ2-2, is SQTIHQWPATLVQPVGSPLSLECTVEGTSNPNLYWYRQAAGRGLQLLFYSVGIGQISSEVPQNLSASRPQDRQFILSSKKLLLSDSGFYLCACPRRQTVTGELFFGEGSRLTVL.

Relative to its sample, this clone is medium-sized (0.01 to 0.1%). V usage is TRBV7-4 and J usage is TRBJ2-1; 9 nucleotides align to TRBD2. The V gene's germline CDR1 is SGHVT and CDR2 SQSDAQ. Trimming at V came to 5 bases and at J to 5 bases, leaving 10 bases not matched to a gene. The CDR3 has 16 residues. In DNA, the CDR3 is TGTGCCAGCAGCCCGCCACTAGCGGGCCTTAACAATGAGCAGTTCTTC. Protein product: CASSPPLAGLNNEQFF.

The chain couples TRBV5-1 to TRBJ2-1; 10 bases line up with TRBD2. The CDR3 loop spans 15 amino acids. The V segment lost 1 base and the J segment 3 bases; nucleotides outside the gene matches: 1. Germline assignment: CDR1 SGHRS and CDR2 YFSETQ. CDR3 residues: CASSLIAGGYNEQFF. The CDR3 DNA reads as TGCGCCAGCAGCTTGATAGCGGGGGGCTACAATGAGCAGTTCTTC.

This clone was picked up one time. The CDR3 sequence: CASSPVGGEYTGELFF. Here the CDR3 DNA reads TGTGCCAGCAGCCCCGTAGGGGGGGAGTACACCGGGGAGCTGTTTTTT. This chain joins TRBV7-6 and TRBJ2-2; D possibly corresponds to TRBD2 (7 bases). This CDR3 has 16 amino acids. The V end lost 5 bases, the J end lost 3 bases, and 16 bases lay between the germline ends. Germline loops: CDR1 SGHVS, CDR2 FNYEAQ.

The V gene is TRBV13, the J gene TRBJ2-7; a weak D match, TRBD2 (6 bases). Germline loops: CDR1 PRHDT, CDR2 FYEKMQ (reference sequence). The CDR3 covers 12 residues. V lost 5 bases and J 3 bases, leaving 8 bases between the germline ends. CDR3 coding DNA: TGTGCCAGCAGCCCCGGGGGCTACGAGCAGTACTTC. It specifies CASSPGGYEQYF.

This clone came up once. The CDR3 nucleotides read TGTGCCAGCAGTTACACCCAGGGGGCGAGGGAGACCCAGTACTTC. It encodes CASSYTQGARETQYF. The rearrangement links TRBV6-5 to TRBJ2-5; 8 bases line up with TRBD1. Germline assignment: CDR1 MNHEY and CDR2 SVGAGI. CDR3 length equals 15 residues. V dropped 2 bases and J dropped 5; count of bases not matched to a gene: 7.

This clone was observed a handful of times. The rearrangement uses TRBV11-2 and TRBJ1-2; TRBD1 might be the D (5 bases). The length of the CDR3 is 15 residues. The germline V gene has CDR1 SGHAT and CDR2 FQNNGV. V was clipped by 2 bases and J by 4 bases, with 14 bases between them. CDR3 residues: CASSLTTEGFYGYTF. CDR3 sequence (DNA): TGTGCCAGCAGCTTAACGACAGAAGGGTTCTATGGCTACACCTTC.

The CDR3 sequence: CASSFSGTDTQYF. The CDR3 DNA is TGCGCCAGCAGCTTTAGCGGGACAGATACGCAGTATTTT. This sequence joins TRBV5-1 and TRBJ2-3, with 7 positions matching TRBD2. There are 13 residues in the CDR3. The germline V gene has CDR1 SGHRS and CDR2 YFSETQ. The junction had 0 bases not matched to a gene; V was cut back by 2 bases and J by 3 bases.

This chain joins TRBV21-1 and TRBJ1-1. TRBV21-1 is classified as a pseudogene. CDR3 length: 14 residues. CDR3 bases: TGTGCCAGCAGCGTCCGTGAGGGGAACACTGAAGCTTTCTTT. Translating gives CASSVREGNTEAFF.

The gene calls are TRBV15 and TRBJ2-3; 8 nucleotides align to TRBD2. Germline V CDR1 and CDR2: LNHNV, YYDKDF (reference sequence). The CDR3 contains 14 residues. The V segment lost 5 bases and the J segment 1 base; nucleotides outside the gene matches: 2. CDR3 protein: CATSEAGGTDTQYF. CDR3 DNA: TGTGCCACCAGCGAAGCGGGGGGCACAGATACGCAGTATTTT.

The chain employs TRBV19 and TRBJ2-1, with unresolved D. Germline CDR1 reads LNHDA; CDR2 reads SQIVND (reference sequence). The CDR3 runs 14 residues. Trimming removed 6 bases from V and 0 bases from J, with 9 bases in between. DNA for the CDR3: TGTGCCAGTAGCTTCAGAGGCTCCTACAATGAGCAGTTCTTC. This sequence encodes CASSFRGSYNEQFF.

A remark on this clone: The junction shows a germline mismatch at one end, possibly a read error. The chain is built from TRBV11-2 and TRBJ2-5; weak D call: TRBD1 (6 bases). The germline V gene has CDR1 SGHAT and CDR2 FQNNGV. The CDR3 has 15 residues. CDR3 coding DNA: TGTGCCAGCAGATTAGGGGTGGGGGCCTGGGAGACCCAGTACTTC. It encodes CASRLGVGAWETQYF.